This T cell receptor (beta chain) was documented in a study of blood T cell repertoires in COVID-19. For the study at large: Spain, Italy and the United States supplied samples that represented acute and convalescent COVID-19. PBMCs, B-cell-depleted T cells, or T cells were the source of the cDNA or gDNA that made up the material.

Germline trimming cut 0 bases from V and 6 bases from J; bases unmatched to any gene: 4. The CDR3 loop spans 16 amino acids. Germline loops: CDR1 SGDLS, CDR2 YYNGEE. In the authors' methods: Amplifying reference gene primers gave estimates of nucleated cell counts. TCRdb's copy holds only in-frame clones and misses some; the assay was immunoSEQ multiplex PCR. That table supplies the V and J calls and clone size; D and trimming were determined from the DNA. The table includes around 63,000 clones, 79% detected once. This sequence originates from a human donor in a cohort sampled during active COVID-19. The rearrangement uses TRBV9 and TRBJ2-2; 11 nucleotides align to TRBD2. Sequenced input: peripheral blood. This chain's CDR3 is CASSVVVAGGPGELFF. The CDR3 DNA follows: TGTGCCAGCAGCGTAGTGGTAGCGGGAGGGCCCGGGGAGCTGTTTTTT.